The rows below give T cell receptor beta chains drawn from one sample of a study of Graves' ophthalmopathy and Graves' hyperthyroidism. Using its own MiXCR run on the multiplex PCR reads, TCRdb lists one record per CDR3 protein. The data show hundreds of thousands of distinct CDR3 sequences, more than 20% seen once. Sequencing input: peripheral blood. Receptor source: a young woman with stable Graves' hyperthyroidism. Each CDR3 is given with its conserved first and last residue. The D gene is left open where the match is weak. Clone size is given as once, few, many, or a class for an expanded clone.

>TRBJ1-2|TRBD1|TRBV29-1|many
TGCAGCGTTGAAGGGGACAGGGGGCCAGATGGCTACACCTTC
CSVEGDRGPDGYTF
>TRBJ2-2|-|TRBV3-1|many
TGTGCCAGCAGCCAAGGCCCGAACACCGGGGAGCTGTTTTTT
CASSQGPNTGELFF
>TRBJ1-3|-|TRBV7-3|many
TGTGCCAGCAGCTTAAGTCCAGGCTCTGGAAACACCATATATTTT
CASSLSPGSGNTIYF
>TRBJ1-1|-|TRBV6-1|many
TGTGCCAGCAGCGATTTCGGCACTGAAGCTTTCTTT
CASSDFGTEAFF
>TRBJ2-7|-|TRBV7-2|many
TGTGCCAGCAGAGACAGTATGACCTACGAGCAGTACTTC
CASRDSMTYEQYF
>TRBJ2-7|-|TRBV10-3|many
TGTGCCATCAGTAGGTCCGCCTTCTACGAGCAGTACTTC
CAISRSAFYEQYF
>TRBJ2-5|-|TRBV7-9|few
TGTGCCAGCAGCTCGAACAGGGGGGGTCGAGAGACCCAGTACTTC
CASSSNRGGRETQYF
>TRBJ2-5|-|TRBV6-4|many
TGTGCCAGCAGATTACAGGGTTGGGCCGTACAAGAGACCCAGTACTTC
CASRLQGWAVQETQYF
>TRBJ2-2|-|TRBV2|many
TGTGCCAGCAGTGATCACGGGGAGCTGTTTTTT
CASSDHGELFF
>TRBJ2-7|-|TRBV29-1|many
TGCAGCGTCGTACAACTTCCCTACGAGCAGTACTTC
CSVVQLPYEQYF
>TRBJ1-1|-|TRBV12-3/TRBV12-4|many
TGTGCCAGCAGTTTAGCCATAGGTCGGACAGCAGAAGCTTTCTTT
CASSLAIGRTAEAFF
>TRBJ2-2|-|TRBV12-3/TRBV12-4|many
TGTGCCAGCACCGCCAACACCGGGGAGCTGTTTTTT
CASTANTGELFF
>TRBJ2-7|-|TRBV28|few
TGTGCCAGCAGTCAGACGATTTCTGACATCCCCTACGAGCAGTACTTC
CASSQTISDIPYEQYF
>TRBJ2-7|-|TRBV11-2|many
TGTGCCAGCAGCTTAGAAACCCCCACTTGGACCGCGTACTACGAGCAGTACTTC
CASSLETPTWTAYYEQYF